This T cell receptor (beta chain) emerged from a study of cytomegalovirus exposure and HLA in healthy donors. General observations from the study: The study carried out a later analysis of TCR beta sequences. It associated some 17,000 of them with specific HLA alleles at a false discovery rate of 0.05.

Germline lookup yields CDR1 MNHEY and CDR2 SMNVEV (reference sequence). CDR3 size: 16 residues. V trimming: 5 bases; J trimming: 4 bases; junction bases outside the gene matches: 13. The primer mix had 60 Vbeta and 13 Jbeta primers. This table comes from immunoSEQ multiplex PCR, and its TCRdb copy is limited to in-frame clones, with some not included. The repertoire consists of 150,000 to 250,000 clones, with 75% to 85% occurring once and the leading ten covering 6.5%. With regard to this clone: Its antigen is unknown.

The chain has TRBV27 and TRBJ1-1; 7 bases agree with TRBD1. The sequence came from a woman aged 50 to 60 in good health and CMV-seropositive. The sample comprised PBMCs. The CDR3 spells CASSLWTGEVPTEAFF. CDR3 nucleotide sequence: TGTGCCAGCAGTCTATGGACAGGTGAGGTGCCCACTGAAGCTTTCTTT.